The text below deals with one T cell receptor (beta chain). The target antigen is unknown. These data originate in a study of siplizumab effects on memory and regulatory T cells. Sequenced by immunoSEQ multiplex PCR; TCRdb stores in-frame clones only, minus some. The repertoire holds some 120,000 clones, with roughly 94% as singletons. This CDR3 comprises 13 residues. The germline V and J ends were trimmed by 7 bases and 7 bases, with 17 bases remaining between them. Germline CDR1 and CDR2: SNHLY and FYNNEI. Study observations and caveats: Naive T cells were seemingly more diverse than memory cells, and major contributions to the alloresponse seemed to be made by them. Confirmatory evidence of suppressive function in proliferating siplizumab-culture Tregs was not obtained. Siplizumab significantly reduced alloreactive sequences traceable to unstimulated CD4+ memory cells.

Sequencing was done on a sample of non-Treg CD4+ T cells sorted from blood. This sequence was found in a human donor in good health. The chain combines TRBV2 with TRBJ2-7, with a tentative D call TRBD1 (6 bases). The CDR3 protein is CASTPGHPSEQYF. The CDR3 DNA reads as TGTGCCAGCACCCCGGGACACCCCTCGGAGCAGTACTTC.